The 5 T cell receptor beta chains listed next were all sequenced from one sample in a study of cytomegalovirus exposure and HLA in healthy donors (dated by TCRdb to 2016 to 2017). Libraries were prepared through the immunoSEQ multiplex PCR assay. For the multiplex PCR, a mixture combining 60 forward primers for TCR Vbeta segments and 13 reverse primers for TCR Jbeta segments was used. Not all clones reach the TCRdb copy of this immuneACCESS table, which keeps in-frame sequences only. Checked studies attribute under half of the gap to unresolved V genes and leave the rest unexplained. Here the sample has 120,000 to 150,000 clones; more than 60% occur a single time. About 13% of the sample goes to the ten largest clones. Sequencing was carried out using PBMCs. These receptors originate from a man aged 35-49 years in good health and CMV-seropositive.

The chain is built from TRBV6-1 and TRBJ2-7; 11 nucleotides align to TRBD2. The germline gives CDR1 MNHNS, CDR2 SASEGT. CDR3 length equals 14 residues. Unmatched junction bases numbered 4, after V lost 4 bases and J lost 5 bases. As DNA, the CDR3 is TGTGCCAGCAGTGCTGTAGCGGGAGGGAACGAGCAGTACTTC. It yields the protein CASSAVAGGNEQYF.

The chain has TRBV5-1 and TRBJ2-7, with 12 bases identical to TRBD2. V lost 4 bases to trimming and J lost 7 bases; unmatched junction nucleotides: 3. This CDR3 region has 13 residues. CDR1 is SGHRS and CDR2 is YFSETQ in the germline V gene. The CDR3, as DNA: TGCGCCAGCAGCCCCGGGACTAGCGGGGAGCAGTACTTC. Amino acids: CASSPGTSGEQYF.

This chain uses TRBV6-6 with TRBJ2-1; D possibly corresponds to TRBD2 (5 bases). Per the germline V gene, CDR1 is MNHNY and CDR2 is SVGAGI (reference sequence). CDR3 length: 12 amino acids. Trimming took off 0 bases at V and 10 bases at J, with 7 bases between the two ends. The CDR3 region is CASSYSEDEQFF. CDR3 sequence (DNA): TGTGCCAGCAGTTACTCGGAGGACGAGCAGTTCTTC.

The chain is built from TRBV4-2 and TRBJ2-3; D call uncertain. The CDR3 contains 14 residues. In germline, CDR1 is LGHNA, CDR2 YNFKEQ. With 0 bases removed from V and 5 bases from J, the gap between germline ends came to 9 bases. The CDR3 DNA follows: TGTGCCAGCAGCCAAGAGGGCTTCGGAGATACGCAGTATTTT. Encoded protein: CASSQEGFGDTQYF.

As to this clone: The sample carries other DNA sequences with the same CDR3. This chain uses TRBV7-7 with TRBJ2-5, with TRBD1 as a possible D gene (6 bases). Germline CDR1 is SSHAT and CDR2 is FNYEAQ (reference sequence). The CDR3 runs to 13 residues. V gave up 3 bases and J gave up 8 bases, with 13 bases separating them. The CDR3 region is CASSLDSSGTQYF. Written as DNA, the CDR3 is TGTGCCAGCAGCTTGGACAGCTCGGGTACCCAGTACTTC.